These 5 T cell receptor beta chains came from one sample sequenced in a study of cytomegalovirus exposure and HLA in healthy donors. PCR involved 60 Vbeta and 13 Jbeta primers. TCRdb keeps only in-frame clones here, not all; method: immunoSEQ multiplex PCR. This table has some 120,000 clones, about 80% appearing once. Sequenced: PBMCs. The receptors originated from a man between 35 and 55 years old in good health and CMV-seronegative.

This clone was recorded once. The chain is built from TRBV6-1 and TRBJ2-7, with 9 bases matching TRBD1. V shed 8 bases, J shed 1 base, and the junction held 6 bases outside the gene matches. The V gene's germline CDR1 is MNHNS and CDR2 SASEGT. The CDR3 has 14 residues. The DNA for the CDR3 is TGTGCCAGCCACGACAGGGGGAGATCCTACGAGCAGTACTTC. Its translation is CASHDRGRSYEQYF.

The J gene is TRBJ1-1, the V gene TRBV28; D unclear. CDR3 size: 11 residues. Trimming pared 1 base from V and 11 bases from J, leaving 8 bases between. The germline gives CDR1 MDHEN, CDR2 SYDVKM. This CDR3 reads CASSLLGWAFF. The CDR3 DNA reads TGTGCCAGCAGTTTATTGGGCTGGGCTTTCTTT. Combining the CDR3 with reference TRBV28 and TRBJ1-1 gives the whole variable domain DVKVTQSSRYLVKRTGEKVFLECVQDMDHENMFWYRQDPGLGLRLIYFSYDVKMKEKGDIPEGYSVSREKKERFSLILESASTNQTSMYLCASSLLGWAFFGQGTRLTVV.

This clone has a handful of counts. V and J are TRBV6-6 and TRBJ2-4, with D tentatively TRBD1 (5 bases). The CDR3 extends over 15 amino acids. Germline V lookup: CDR1 MNHNY, CDR2 SVGAGI (reference sequence). V lost 2 bases to trimming and J lost 2 bases, with 10 bases between them. Here the CDR3 DNA reads TGTGCCAGCAGTTACGGGCAGGGCCCCAAAAACATTCAGTACTTC. Translating it yields CASSYGQGPKNIQYF.

The CDR3 DNA reads as TGCAGCGGGGGCGGGGGGGGTTCAGAATATGGCTACACCTTC. Translated: CSGGGGGSEYGYTF. V is TRBV29-1 and J is TRBJ1-2; the D gene is possibly TRBD1 (5 bases). Trimming left V 7 bases short and J 5 bases short, with 20 bases between. Germline V gene data show CDR1 as SQVTM and CDR2 as ANQGSEA. The CDR3 is made up of 14 amino acids.

The rearrangement uses TRBV9 and TRBJ2-7, with 8 bases matching TRBD1. Germline V gene lookup returns CDR1 SGDLS and CDR2 YYNGEE. The CDR3 covers 13 residues. V dropped 4 bases and J dropped 1; count of bases not matched to a gene: 1. In nucleotides, the CDR3 is TGTGCCAGCAGCCGGGACAGGTCCTACGAGCAGTACTTC. It is translated as CASSRDRSYEQYF.